The T cell receptor (beta chain) described here comes from a study of blood T cell repertoires in COVID-19. In the study overall: Sources were T cells, B-cell-depleted T cells, or PBMCs; the material itself was cDNA or gDNA.

Only in-frame clones appear in the TCRdb table, and some are missing; sequencing was by immunoSEQ multiplex PCR. The sample lists 300,000 to 400,000 clones, approximately 91% occurring once. Losses at the gene ends were 4 bases for V and 6 bases for J; bases not matched to a gene: 8. Germline values: CDR1 KGHDR, CDR2 SFDVKD. The CDR3 is 16 amino acids. Everyone who took part was about 18 to 90 years old, and they came from 20 to 25 US areas. Clinical history reported by participants formed the basis on which cohorts were assigned. This clone showed up just a few times. The clonotype comes from a woman in her 30s who had been exposed to COVID-19. Sequenced sample: PBMCs or T cells enriched from blood (not recorded which). The V call is TRBV24-1, the J call TRBJ2-1, with 10 bases lining up with TRBD2. The CDR3 here is CATSDSRQRGGNEQFF. CDR3 sequence (DNA): TGTGCCACCAGTGACTCCCGGCAGCGGGGGGGCAATGAGCAGTTCTTC.